The 25 T cell receptor beta chains below were found in one sample sequenced in a study of blood T cell repertoires in COVID-19. Clones were read by immunoSEQ multiplex PCR, and TCRdb kept only the in-frame ones, dropping some. The profile shows 300,000 to 350,000 clones, about 90% of them singletons. Sequenced sample: peripheral blood. Receptors originate from a woman in her seventies with COVID-19, enrolled during active disease.

This chain connects TRBV5-1 to TRBJ1-2; D not certain. The CDR3 runs to 14 residues. Between the trimmed V and J ends, which lost 0 bases and 2 bases, there was a span of 8 bases. Germline values: CDR1 SGHRS, CDR2 YFSETQ. CDR3 sequence (DNA): TGCGCCAGCAGCTTGGCCCCCGAGAACTATGGCTACACCTTC. Protein sequence: CASSLAPENYGYTF.

The chain uses TRBV5-4 and TRBJ1-2; 9 nucleotides agree with TRBD1. Germline V gives CDR1 SGHNT, CDR2 YYREEE (reference sequence). The CDR3 consists of 16 residues. V was clipped by 3 bases and J by 6 bases; unmatched bases: 12. As DNA, the CDR3 is TGTGCCAGCAGCTCTCTAGGGGGACAGGGAGGAAATGGCTACACCTTC. Protein product: CASSSLGGQGGNGYTF.

The chain employs TRBV12-3 or TRBV12-4 and TRBJ1-2, with TRBD1 matching 8 bases. The V and J ends lost 6 bases and 6 bases, in that order; junction bases with no gene match: 6. The CDR3 loop spans 13 amino acids. The DNA for the CDR3 is TGTGCCAGCAGGCCCGGGACAGGCAATGGCTACACCTTC. Its protein is CASRPGTGNGYTF.

This rearrangement joins TRBV6-5 to TRBJ1-1; no reliable D call. Trimming pared 3 bases from V and 2 bases from J, leaving 10 bases between. The germline V gene has CDR1 MNHEY and CDR2 SVGAGI. The CDR3 is made up of 14 amino acids. CDR3 region: CASSYELGNTEAFF. CDR3 DNA: TGTGCCAGCAGTTATGAGCTAGGCAACACTGAAGCTTTCTTT.

The rearrangement uses TRBV7-2 and TRBJ2-7; 10 bases line up with TRBD2. This CDR3 has 15 amino acids. V lost 4 bases and J lost 2; bases outside the gene matches: 5. CDR1 is SGHTA, CDR2 FQGNSA, per germline. CDR3: CASSSRSGGAYEQYF. The CDR3 DNA is TGTGCCAGCAGCTCACGGAGCGGGGGGGCCTACGAGCAGTACTTC.

This chain connects TRBV2 to TRBJ1-5, with 10 bases identical to TRBD1. CDR3 length: 15 residues. After removal of 6 bases from V and 2 bases from J, the junction contained 4 bases not matched to a gene. Germline V gene data show CDR1 as SNHLY and CDR2 as FYNNEI. CDR3 sequence: CASRDRGIGNQPQHF. The DNA for the CDR3 is TGTGCCAGCAGGGACAGGGGGATTGGCAATCAGCCCCAGCATTTT.

CDR3 sequence (DNA): TGCGCCAGCAGCCAAGAAGGGGCAGGGGATAGGGATTCACCCCTCCACTTT. Protein: CASSQEGAGDRDSPLHF. The chain links TRBV4-1 to TRBJ1-6, with D possibly being TRBD1 (6 bases). Germline V gene lookup returns CDR1 MGHRA and CDR2 YSYEKL. Between the trimmed V and J ends, which lost 0 bases and 8 bases, there was a span of 17 bases. The CDR3 is made up of 17 amino acids.

The chain joins TRBV30 to TRBJ2-5; TRBD2 aligns across 8 bases. CDR3 length: 14 residues. V shed 4 bases and J 2 bases; nucleotides not matched to a gene: 6. The germline V gene has CDR1 GTSNPN and CDR2 SVGIG (reference sequence). In DNA, the CDR3 is TGTGCCTGGATGCCAGCGGGGGAACAAGAGACCCAGTACTTC. Its protein product is CAWMPAGEQETQYF.

The chain carries TRBV5-4 and TRBJ1-3, with D uncertain. V was pared by 0 bases and J by 0 bases, with 4 bases between. In germline, CDR1 is SGHNT, CDR2 YYREEE (reference sequence). The CDR3 is made up of 14 amino acids. The CDR3 region has the DNA TGTGCCAGCAGCTTGGGCAGCTCTGGAAACACCATATATTTT. This translates into CASSLGSSGNTIYF.

V is TRBV3-1 (or the pseudogene TRBV3-2) and J is TRBJ1-1; D possibly corresponds to TRBD1 (6 bases). CDR3 length: 14 residues. Trimming took off 4 bases at V and 5 bases at J, with 14 bases between the two ends. CDR1 and CDR2 (germline): LGHDT, YNNKEL (reference sequence). The CDR3: CASSRRGGETEAFF. The CDR3 DNA reads as TGTGCCAGCAGCCGCAGAGGGGGGGAGACTGAAGCTTTCTTT.

This clone was observed a handful of times. The V call is TRBV18, the J call TRBJ1-1; D not certain. Per germline, CDR1 KGHSH and CDR2 LQKENI. Trimming removed 1 base from V and 5 bases from J, with 14 bases in between. The CDR3 consists of 15 residues. The DNA of the CDR3 is TGTGCCAGCTCACCACGGGGAGGGTGGGAGACTGAAGCTTTCTTT. Protein: CASSPRGGWETEAFF.

The chain recombines TRBV7-3 with TRBJ1-2; TRBD1 matches 9 bases. V was clipped by 5 bases and J by 8 bases; unmatched bases: 3. The CDR3 has 12 residues. CDR1 is SGHTA, CDR2 FQGTGA, per germline. The CDR3 loop reads CASSAGTGGYTF. The CDR3 region has the DNA TGTGCCAGCAGCGCGGGGACAGGGGGCTACACCTTC.

The chain employs TRBV30 and TRBJ2-5; 11 bases match TRBD2. The CDR3 runs to 16 residues. Germline-derived CDR1 and CDR2 are GTSNPN and SVGIG (reference sequence). The V gene end was trimmed by 2 bases and the J gene end by 8 bases; junction bases not matched to a gene: 13. For the CDR3, the DNA is TGTGCCTGGAGTACTGCTATGCTAGCGGGGGGTCATACCCAGTACTTC. It codes for CAWSTAMLAGGHTQYF.

In its sample, this clone was seen once. This rearrangement joins TRBV6-1 to TRBJ1-3; 9 nucleotides align to TRBD1. CDR3 size: 15 residues. With V trimmed by 3 bases and J by 4 bases, 4 bases remained unmatched. Germline assignment: CDR1 MNHNS and CDR2 SASEGT. The CDR3 DNA reads TGTGCCAGCAGTGAGGGACAGGGTACAGGAAACACCATATATTTT. This sequence encodes CASSEGQGTGNTIYF.

This sequence joins TRBV6-5 and TRBJ1-3; 8 bases fit TRBD1. Trimming cost V 8 bases and J 3 bases; bases outside gene matches: 9. From germline, CDR1 is MNHEY and CDR2 SVGAGI. The CDR3 is 15 residues long. CDR3 amino acids: CASDPTGVYGNTIYF. The CDR3 DNA sequence: TGTGCCAGCGATCCGACAGGGGTTTATGGAAACACCATATATTTT.

V usage is TRBV7-2 and J usage is TRBJ2-2; TRBD2 aligns across 12 bases. This CDR3 is built from 16 residues. Unmatched junction bases numbered 10, after V lost 9 bases and J lost 5 bases. Germline V CDR1 and CDR2: SGHTA, FQGNSA. The CDR3 reads CASGETSGGLTGELFF. The CDR3 nucleotides read TGTGCCAGTGGGGAGACTAGCGGGGGTCTTACCGGGGAGCTGTTTTTT.

In its sample, this clone was seen once. V gene TRBV9 combines with J gene TRBJ1-2; D remains unclear. V was shortened by 0 bases and J by 8 bases, with 11 bases between the two germline ends. This CDR3 contains 13 residues. Germline V lookup: CDR1 SGDLS, CDR2 YYNGEE. CDR3 in DNA: TGTGCCAGCAGCGTAGAACTAGGAAAGGGCTACACCTTC. This gives the protein CASSVELGKGYTF.

This clone was counted a single time. The V and J genes are TRBV6-1 and TRBJ2-3; no firm D call. Per the germline V gene, CDR1 is MNHNS and CDR2 is SASEGT. Trimming stripped 1 base from V and 5 bases from J, with 13 bases between. This CDR3 is built from 15 residues. The CDR3: CASSEGAIIGDTQYF. For the CDR3, the DNA is TGTGCCAGCAGTGAAGGGGCTATCATTGGAGATACGCAGTATTTT.

The V and J genes are TRBV4-2 and TRBJ1-3; D might be TRBD1 (5 bases). This CDR3 region has 18 residues. Deletions cut 1 base from V and 3 bases from J, with 19 bases between. Looked up from germline, CDR1 is LGHNA and CDR2 is YNFKEQ. The CDR3 nucleotides read TGTGCCAGCAGCCAAGGGGATAGTGGAGGGGCGGGTGGAAACACCATATATTTT. Its protein product is CASSQGDSGGAGGNTIYF.

This clone was seen a few times. The V gene is TRBV19, the J gene TRBJ1-5; the D is unclear. Trimming cost V 7 bases and J 7 bases, with 20 bases left between them. From germline, CDR1 is LNHDA and CDR2 SQIVND (reference sequence). This CDR3 has 15 residues. DNA of the CDR3: TGTGCCAGTAAACAAGGAGTTAGAGAGGCACAGCCCCAGCATTTT. Translated, it gives CASKQGVREAQPQHF. Complete variable domain (other parts from reference TRBV19 and TRBJ1-5): DGGITQSPKYLFRKEGQNVTLSCEQNLNHDAMYWYRQDPGQGLRLIYYSQIVNDFQKGDIAEGYSVSREKKESFPLTVTSAQKNPTAFYLCASKQGVREAQPQHFGDGTRLSIL.

V and J are TRBV24-1 and TRBJ2-3; D perhaps matches TRBD2 (6 bases). Germline V CDR1 and CDR2: KGHDR, SFDVKD. The CDR3 extends over 12 amino acids. Trimming removed 2 bases at V and 9 bases at J, with 8 bases between. The CDR3 loop is CATSDYGSTQYF. Written as DNA, the CDR3 is TGTGCCACCAGTGATTACGGGAGCACGCAGTATTTT.

CDR3 sequence: CASSLMSSGSAGELFF. In nucleotides, the CDR3 is TGTGCCAGCAGCTTAATGTCTTCGGGTAGCGCCGGGGAGCTGTTTTTT. The chain links TRBV7-2 to TRBJ2-2; maybe TRBD2 (5 bases). V lost 2 bases and J lost 6, with 16 bases in between. Germline lookup yields CDR1 SGHTA and CDR2 FQGNSA. CDR3 length equals 16 residues. Full variable domain (missing parts from reference TRBV7-2 and TRBJ2-2): GAGVSQSPSNKVTEKGKDVELRCDPISGHTALYWYRQSLGQGLEFLIYFQGNSAPDKSGLPSDRFSAERTGGSVSTLTIQRTQQEDSAVYLCASSLMSSGSAGELFFGEGSRLTVL.

This clone has just a few counts. V usage is TRBV10-3 and J usage is TRBJ1-1; 9 nucleotides match TRBD1. Germline V lookup: CDR1 ENHRY, CDR2 SYGVKD. V gave up 5 bases and J gave up 0 bases; unmatched junction bases: 1. This CDR3 is built from 14 residues. This CDR3 reads CAISRQGVNTEAFF. CDR3 bases: TGTGCCATCAGTCGACAGGGGGTGAACACTGAAGCTTTCTTT.

The chain employs TRBV7-2 and TRBJ1-6; maybe TRBD1 (6 bases). Germline V gene data show CDR1 as SGHTA and CDR2 as FQGNSA. Trimming took off 4 bases at V and 9 bases at J, with 16 bases between the two ends. This CDR3 has 15 amino acids. Written as DNA, the CDR3 is TGTGCCAGCAGCTACAGGACAGTAAGGGTTTCACCCCTCCACTTT. Its translation is CASSYRTVRVSPLHF.

J is TRBJ1-6 and V is TRBV20-1; D not certain. V was shortened by 3 bases and J by 10 bases, with 13 bases between the two germline ends. Germline assignment: CDR1 DFQATT and CDR2 SNEGSKA (reference sequence). The CDR3 runs to 13 residues. The CDR3 DNA reads TGCAGTGCTAGTGACCGAACGGGGTCACCCCTCCACTTT. It is translated as CSASDRTGSPLHF.